The 3 T cell receptor beta chains given below trace back to one sample, sequenced in a study of OX40 agonist ivuxolimab in advanced cancers. Assay used: immunoSEQ multiplex PCR; TCRdb lists only in-frame clones, some missing. The table lists about 67,000 clones, around 83% of them singletons. The sequenced sample was CD4+ or CD8+ T cells sorted from blood, obtained in a trial of the OX40 agonist ivuxolimab. These receptors were collected from an adult with an advanced solid tumor such as melanoma, head and neck, liver or kidney cancer.

The chain couples TRBV4-1 to TRBJ1-2, with a weak D call TRBD1 (5 bases). Germline CDR1 is MGHRA and CDR2 is YSYEKL. The CDR3 covers 14 residues. V gave up 4 bases and J gave up 4 bases, with 13 bases separating them. The chain's CDR3 is CASSLSEGPYGYTF. The CDR3 coding sequence is TGCGCCAGCAGCCTTTCCGAGGGACCCTATGGCTACACCTTC.

The rearrangement joins TRBV4-3 to TRBJ1-4, with TRBD1 matching 7 bases. The CDR3 extends over 14 amino acids. With V trimmed by 3 bases and J by 7 bases, 5 bases remained unmatched. CDR1 and CDR2 from the germline V gene are LGHNA and YSLEER. The CDR3 nucleotides are TGCGCCAGCAGCCAGTCCGGGACAGTTGAAAAACTGTTTTTT. Protein: CASSQSGTVEKLFF.

J is TRBJ1-1 and V is TRBV19, with D perhaps TRBD1 (5 bases). The germline CDR1 and CDR2 sequences are LNHDA and SQIVND (reference sequence). V lost 5 bases and J lost 0, with 13 bases in between. The CDR3 is 15 residues long. The DNA for the CDR3 is TGTGCCAGTAGTTTAGCGCCGGGGCTGAACACTGAAGCTTTCTTT. Protein sequence: CASSLAPGLNTEAFF.